The 29 T cell receptor beta chains given below trace back to one sample, sequenced in a study of T cells in Graves' hyperthyroidism and ophthalmopathy. Researchers amplified the TCR beta CDR3 regions from RNA transcripts. HTBI primers were employed in a first-round RT-PCR of the TCR CDR3. TCRdb redid the calling of the multiplex PCR reads with MiXCR, one entry per CDR3 protein. The profile shows 250,000 to 300,000 distinct CDR3 sequences, approximately 14% of them singletons. The sample consisted of blood. These TCRs come from a woman in her thirties or forties with Graves' hyperthyroidism.

The rearrangement uses TRBV5-1 and TRBJ1-3; D is unresolved. The CDR3 length is 14 residues. CDR1 and CDR2 (germline): SGHRS, YFSETQ. Trimming removed 0 bases from V and 4 bases from J, with 8 bases in between. Written as DNA, the CDR3 is TGCGCCAGCAGCTTGGAAGTGGAGGGAAACACCATATATTTT. Translated: CASSLEVEGNTIYF.

The chain uses TRBV6-5 and TRBJ2-1, with D possibly matching TRBD2 (5 bases). This CDR3 has 15 residues. Germline V gene lookup returns CDR1 MNHEY and CDR2 SVGAGI. V lost 2 bases, J lost 2 bases, and 10 bases lay in between. The CDR3 region has the DNA TGTGCCAGCAGTTACGGTCCTAGCCCCTACAATGAGCAGTTCTTC. Translated: CASSYGPSPYNEQFF.

The table lists this clonotype with a count of one. A much larger clone differs from this one at a single base, so this may be a read error. This chain connects TRBV5-8 to TRBJ2-3, with D unclear. The DNA end favors TRBJ1-5, so the J call may be wrong. Germline V lookup: CDR1 SGHTS, CDR2 YDEGEE. This CDR3 contains 16 residues. The CDR3 here is CASSYYGRPLTDTQHF. The CDR3, as DNA: TGTGCCAGCAGCTATTACGGGAGACCCCTCACAGATACGCAGCATTTT.

This chain joins TRBV7-9 and TRBJ2-5, with 12 bases fitting TRBD2. Germline trimming cut 7 bases from V and 5 bases from J; bases unmatched to any gene: 8. The length of the CDR3 is 15 residues. Per the germline V gene, CDR1 is SEHNR and CDR2 is FQNEAQ (reference sequence). CDR3 protein: CASTPTSGSVETQYF. DNA of the CDR3: TGTGCCAGCACCCCGACTAGCGGGAGCGTGGAGACCCAGTACTTC. Combining the CDR3 with reference TRBV7-9 and TRBJ2-5 gives the whole variable domain DTGVSQNPRHKITKRGQNVTFRCDPISEHNRLYWYRQTLGQGPEFLTYFQNEAQLEKSRLLSDRFSAERPKGSFSTLEIQRTEQGDSAMYLCASTPTSGSVETQYFGPGTRLLVL.

Notes on this clonotype: No conserved phenylalanine or tryptophan ends this CDR3, so it is likely a read error. V is TRBV30 and J is TRBJ1-3; D gene uncertain. Per germline, CDR1 GTSNPN and CDR2 SVGIG (reference sequence). This CDR3 has 13 residues. V lost 2 bases and J lost 7, with 12 bases in between. The chain's CDR3 is CAWSFGQRNTIYL. CDR3 coding DNA: TGTGCCTGGAGTTTTGGCCAGAGGAACACCATATATCTT.

This clonotype was recorded many times. The gene calls are TRBV11-3 and TRBJ2-1; TRBD2 might be the D (5 bases). Germline V lookup: CDR1 SGHNT, CDR2 YENEEA. The CDR3 covers 15 residues. The germline V and J ends were trimmed by 1 base and 7 bases, with 14 bases remaining between them. This CDR3 reads CASSLGTGSENEQFF. The CDR3 DNA reads as TGTGCCAGCAGCTTAGGAACGGGAAGTGAGAATGAGCAGTTCTTC.

The chain combines TRBV30 with TRBJ2-1; the D is unclear. CDR3 size: 14 residues. Germline V gives CDR1 GTSNPN, CDR2 SVGIG (reference sequence). The germline V and J ends were trimmed by 4 bases and 0 bases, with 10 bases remaining between them. CDR3: CAWNEVFSYNEQFF. The CDR3 coding sequence is TGTGCCTGGAACGAGGTTTTCTCCTACAATGAGCAGTTCTTC.

This clonotype has just a few counts. J is TRBJ2-3 and V is TRBV29-1; 10 bases align to TRBD2. Trimming removed 6 bases from V and 0 bases from J; junction bases left unmatched: 3. Germline CDR1 reads SQVTM; CDR2 reads ANQGSEA. This CDR3 is built from 14 residues. The CDR3 here is CSVVTSGSTDTQYF. The CDR3, as DNA: TGCAGCGTCGTGACTAGCGGGAGCACAGATACGCAGTATTTT.

The chain uses TRBV28 and TRBJ1-2; D possibly corresponds to TRBD1 (5 bases). Germline V gives CDR1 MDHEN, CDR2 SYDVKM. The ends were cut back, 6 bases at V and 8 bases at J, with 19 bases in the middle. The CDR3 sequence is 14 residues long. CDR3 coding DNA: TGTGCCAGCAGGGACCCCGGGGGACGGCAGGGCTACACCTTC. Protein sequence: CASRDPGGRQGYTF.

This clonotype was observed at least ten times. The J gene is TRBJ1-5, the V gene TRBV20-1; tentatively, D is TRBD1 (5 bases). The CDR3 contains 16 residues. Trimming shortened V by 0 bases and J by 0 bases, and 12 bases separated the two germline ends. Germline V gives CDR1 DFQATT, CDR2 SNEGSKA (reference sequence). The CDR3 is CSARDLRDYSNQPQHF. The DNA for the CDR3 is TGCAGTGCTAGAGATCTCAGGGACTATAGCAATCAGCCCCAGCATTTT.

Many counts were recorded for this clonotype. The V and J genes are TRBV20-1 and TRBJ2-3, with TRBD2 identical over 11 bases. Trimming at V came to 8 bases and at J to 5 bases, leaving 6 bases not matched to a gene. CDR3 length equals 13 residues. Germline-derived CDR1 and CDR2 are DFQATT and SNEGSKA (reference sequence). The CDR3 DNA reads TGCAGTATTACTAGCGGGAGCGGAGATACGCAGTATTTT. Its translation is CSITSGSGDTQYF.

The genes are TRBV18 and TRBJ1-2, with a possible D match to TRBD1 (5 bases). Germline CDR1 is KGHSH and CDR2 is LQKENI. V lost 3 bases and J lost 4, with 15 bases in between. The CDR3 totals 15 residues. The CDR3 nucleotides are TGTGCCAGCTCACCGACAGTTCTAGGGAGCTATGGCTACACCTTC. Translation: CASSPTVLGSYGYTF. Full variable domain (outside the CDR3, taken from reference TRBV18 and TRBJ1-2): NAGVMQNPRHLVRRRGQEARLRCSPMKGHSHVYWYRQLPEEGLKFMVYLQKENIIDESGMPKERFSAEFPKEGPSILRIQQVVRGDSAAYFCASSPTVLGSYGYTFGSGTRLTVV.

The gene calls are TRBV27 and TRBJ2-6, with D maybe TRBD2 (6 bases). The CDR3 has 14 residues. V was clipped by 2 bases and J by 10 bases, with 12 bases between them. Germline V gene data show CDR1 as MNHEY and CDR2 as SMNVEV (reference sequence). CDR3: CASSLTTSPNVLTF. The CDR3, as DNA: TGTGCCAGCAGTTTAACGACTAGTCCTAACGTCCTGACTTTC. Combining the CDR3 with reference TRBV27 and TRBJ2-6 gives the whole variable domain EAQVTQNPRYLITVTGKKLTVTCSQNMNHEYMSWYRQDPGLGLRQIYYSMNVEVTDKGDVPEGYKVSRKEKRNFPLILESPSPNQTSLYFCASSLTTSPNVLTFGAGSRLTVL.

This clonotype appeared many times. The chain uses TRBV2 and TRBJ2-2; tentative D call: TRBD1 (6 bases). The ends were cut back, 4 bases at V and 3 bases at J, with 9 bases in the middle. The length of the CDR3 is 14 residues. Looked up from germline, CDR1 is SNHLY and CDR2 is FYNNEI. CDR3: CASSGDTYTGELFF. CDR3 coding DNA: TGTGCCAGCAGTGGGGACACCTACACCGGGGAGCTGTTTTTT.

In its sample, this clonotype was seen many times. The rearrangement links TRBV5-6 to TRBJ2-1; TRBD2 might be the D (5 bases). CDR3 size: 13 residues. Between the trimmed V and J ends, which lost 0 bases and 7 bases, there was a span of 8 bases. CDR1 SGHDT and CDR2 YYEEEE come from the germline V gene. The CDR3 DNA sequence: TGTGCCAGCAGCTTGGCCGGGAAAAATGAGCAGTTCTTC. It yields the protein CASSLAGKNEQFF.

A note on this clonotype: With a much larger clone just one base away, this may be a read error. The rearrangement joins TRBV6-2 or TRBV6-3 to TRBJ1-5, with unresolved D. The CDR3 runs to 13 residues. Germline CDR1 MNHEY, CDR2 SVGEGT. DNA for the CDR3: TGTGCCAGCAGGTACTCGTTCGATCAGCCCCAGCATTTT. Its protein is CASRYSFDQPQHF.

Ten or more counts support this clonotype. The V and J genes are TRBV2 and TRBJ2-3; 10 bases are shared with TRBD2. The CDR3 spans 14 residues. Trimming at V came to 5 bases and at J to 2 bases, leaving 1 base not matched to a gene. The germline CDR1 and CDR2 sequences are SNHLY and FYNNEI. The CDR3: CASSTSGNTDTQYF. Written as DNA, the CDR3 is TGTGCCAGCAGTACTAGCGGGAACACAGATACGCAGTATTTT. The whole variable domain, remainder taken from reference TRBV2 and TRBJ2-3, is EPEVTQTPSHQVTQMGQEVILRCVPISNHLYFYWYRQILGQKVEFLVSFYNNEISEKSEIFDDQFSVERPDGSNFTLKIRSTKLEDSAMYFCASSTSGNTDTQYFGPGTRLTVL.

This clonotype has more than one count but fewer than ten. This clone may be a read error of a much larger clone one base away. V and J are TRBV28 and TRBJ1-2; D remains unclear. Germline V gene lookup returns CDR1 MDHEN and CDR2 SYDVKM. This CDR3 comprises 19 residues. CDR3 DNA sequence: TGTGCCAGCAGTCCCGTACTTGCGGGTATCTATGTCGGCCTTTATGGCCACACCTTC. Translation gives CASSPVLAGIYVGLYGHTF.

This clonotype was seen many times. The chain employs TRBV28 and TRBJ1-5; TRBD1 matches 9 bases. The CDR3 runs 16 residues. V trimming: 0 bases; J trimming: 1 base; junction bases outside the gene matches: 1. The germline V gene encodes CDR1 MDHEN and CDR2 SYDVKM. CDR3 nucleotides: TGTGCCAGCAGTTTATGGGACAGGGGAAGCAATCAGCCCCAGCATTTT. Its translation: CASSLWDRGSNQPQHF.

This clonotype was detected ten times or more. This chain uses TRBV7-3 with TRBJ1-6; D perhaps matches TRBD1 (5 bases). The ends were cut back, 1 base at V and 10 bases at J, with 8 bases in the middle. CDR3 size: 13 residues. The germline gives CDR1 SGHTA, CDR2 FQGTGA. The CDR3 is CASSLRQGSPLHF. CDR3 bases: TGTGCCAGCAGCTTAAGGCAGGGCTCACCCCTCCACTTT.

The J gene is TRBJ1-2, the V gene TRBV29-1; D unresolved. Germline V lookup: CDR1 SQVTM, CDR2 ANQGSEA. This CDR3 is 12 amino acids long. V lost 5 bases and J lost 8, with 15 bases in between. Written as DNA, the CDR3 is TGCAGCGTTCACAAACTCCCAAAGGGCTACACCTTC. Translation: CSVHKLPKGYTF.

This clonotype has a handful of counts. The chain combines TRBV7-9 with TRBJ2-7; the D is unclear. Trimming took off 2 bases at V and 3 bases at J, with 8 bases between the two ends. This CDR3 comprises 13 residues. In germline, CDR1 is SEHNR, CDR2 FQNEAQ (reference sequence). CDR3 nucleotide sequence: TGTGCCAGCAGCTTAAGGACGGTCTACGAGCAGTACTTC. It yields the protein CASSLRTVYEQYF.

The chain carries TRBV9 and TRBJ2-1; TRBD2 matches at 7 bases. The germline V gene has CDR1 SGDLS and CDR2 YYNGEE. J was trimmed by 4 bases and V by 3 bases; bases with no gene match: 10. This CDR3 comprises 16 residues. The CDR3 DNA reads as TGTGCCAGCAGCGAAAGAGGGCTAGCGGTATACAATGAGCAGTTCTTC. Its protein product is CASSERGLAVYNEQFF.

This clonotype occurred many times. The V gene is TRBV10-2, the J gene TRBJ2-1; D call uncertain. Trimming removed 2 bases from V and 9 bases from J, with 14 bases in between. CDR3 length: 14 residues. The germline V gene has CDR1 WSHSY and CDR2 SAAADI. In DNA form, the CDR3 reads TGCGCCAGCAGTGAGAACGTCCTAGTCGGTGAGCAGTTCTTC. It encodes CASSENVLVGEQFF.

The rearrangement uses TRBV4-1 and TRBJ1-2; 10 nucleotides line up with TRBD1. Trimming removed 0 bases from V and 7 bases from J; junction bases left unmatched: 11. The CDR3 totals 17 residues. Looked up from germline, CDR1 is MGHRA and CDR2 is YSYEKL. CDR3 amino acids: CASSQDGETGGFFGYTF. The CDR3 bases are TGCGCCAGCAGCCAAGATGGAGAGACAGGGGGCTTTTTTGGCTACACCTTC.

This clonotype was found many times. The chain recombines TRBV11-3 with TRBJ2-3; D is perhaps TRBD2 (5 bases). V was clipped by 5 bases and J by 2 bases, with 14 bases between them. Germline-derived CDR1 and CDR2 are SGHNT and YENEEA. CDR3 size: 15 residues. This CDR3 reads CASSPNGRNTDTQYF. Written as DNA, the CDR3 is TGTGCCAGCAGCCCGAATGGGAGAAACACAGATACGCAGTATTTT.

The chain uses TRBV6-1 and TRBJ1-6; D gene unclear. The V end was cut by 4 bases, the J end by 8 bases, with 15 bases between. In germline, CDR1 is MNHNS, CDR2 SASEGT. CDR3 length equals 15 residues. CDR3 in amino acids: CASSVRKGMDSPLHF. For the CDR3, the DNA is TGTGCCAGCAGTGTCCGGAAGGGTATGGATTCACCCCTCCACTTT.

This clonotype was observed at least ten times. The V gene is TRBV12-3 or TRBV12-4, the J gene TRBJ1-3; D gene uncertain. V was shortened by 6 bases and J by 4 bases, with 10 bases between the two germline ends. The CDR3 has 13 amino acids. The CDR3 is CASRRLLGNTIYF. The CDR3 DNA is TGTGCCAGCAGGCGACTCCTGGGAAACACCATATATTTT.

This clonotype was detected ten times or more. CDR3 sequence (DNA): TGTGCCAGCAGTGACTCGGGCGGGAGGGACTACAATGAGCAGTTCTTC. This translates into CASSDSGGRDYNEQFF. The V gene is TRBV6-1, the J gene TRBJ2-1; 9 bases agree with TRBD2. Germline CDR1 and CDR2: MNHNS and SASEGT. This CDR3 contains 16 residues. V shed 3 bases and J 3 bases; nucleotides not matched to a gene: 6.